This TCR beta chain stems from a study of shared clonotypes between healthy human individuals. The CDR3 has 16 residues. V dropped 2 bases and J dropped 3 bases, with 14 bases sitting between them. Germline-derived CDR1 and CDR2 are SGHRS and YFSETQ. Here immunoSEQ multiplex PCR was the method, and the copy in TCRdb shows in-frame clones only, minus some. Of more than 400,000 clones listed, roughly 95% are singletons. The rearrangement uses TRBV5-1 and TRBJ2-2; D is undetermined. The sequence derives from a woman younger than 45 in good health. Sequencing was performed on naive CD4+ T cells sorted from blood. Subset indicated: CD45RA+ positively selected. The CDR3 DNA follows: TGCGCCAGCAGCTTTAGACCTGTGCGGTACACCGGGGAGCTGTTTTTT. Protein sequence: CASSFRPVRYTGELFF.